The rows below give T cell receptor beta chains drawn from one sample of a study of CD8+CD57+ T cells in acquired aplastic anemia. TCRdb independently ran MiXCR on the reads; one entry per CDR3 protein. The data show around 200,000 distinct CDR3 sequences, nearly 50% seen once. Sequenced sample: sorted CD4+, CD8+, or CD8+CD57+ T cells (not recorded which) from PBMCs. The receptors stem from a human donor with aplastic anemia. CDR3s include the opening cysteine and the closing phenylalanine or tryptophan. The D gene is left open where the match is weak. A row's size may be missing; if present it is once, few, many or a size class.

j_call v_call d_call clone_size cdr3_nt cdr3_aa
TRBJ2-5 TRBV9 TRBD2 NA TGTGCCAGCAGCGTAAGCGGGGGGGCCGGGGAGACCCAGTACTTC CASSVSGGAGETQYF
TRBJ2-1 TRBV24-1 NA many TGTGCCACCAGTGATTTGGGGCGGGGTGAGCAGTTCTTC CATSDLGRGEQFF
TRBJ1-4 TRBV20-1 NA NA TGCAGTGCTAGGCGGGGGGCAACTAATGAAAAACTGTTTTTT CSARRGATNEKLFF
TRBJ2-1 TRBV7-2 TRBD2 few TGTGCCTCCCTAGCGGCGACCTTCAATGAGCAGTTCTTC CASLAATFNEQFF
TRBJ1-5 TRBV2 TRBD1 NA TGTGCCACCTCCACAGGGGGAATAAGCAATCAGCCCCAGCATTTT CATSTGGISNQPQHF
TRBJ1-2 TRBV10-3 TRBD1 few TGTGCCATCAGCCCGACAGGGAACCACACCTTC CAISPTGNHTF
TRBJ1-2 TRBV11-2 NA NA TGTGCCAGCAGCTTAGGTAGCAGGTTCGGGTCTGGCTACACCTTC CASSLGSRFGSGYTF
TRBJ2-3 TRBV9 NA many TGTGCCAGCAGCGTGGGGACCCACAGCACAGATACGCAGTATTTT CASSVGTHSTDTQYF
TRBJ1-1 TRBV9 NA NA TGTGCCAGCAGTGAAGGGCCTACTGAAGCTTTCTTT CASSEGPTEAFF
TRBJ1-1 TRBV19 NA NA TGTGCCAGTAGTATAGTCGTCCTTAACACTGAAGCTTTCTTT CASSIVVLNTEAFF
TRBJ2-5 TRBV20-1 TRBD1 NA TGCAGTGCTAGACCTCGGACAGGGGAGGGTCTAGGGACCCAGTACTTC CSARPRTGEGLGTQYF
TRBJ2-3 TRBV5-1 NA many TGCGCCAGCAGCCCCTCGGACTTTTCAGGCACAGATACGCAGTATTTT CASSPSDFSGTDTQYF
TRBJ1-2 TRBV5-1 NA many TGCGCCAGCAGACAAAGACTGAACGTAAACTATGGCTACACCTTC CASRQRLNVNYGYTF
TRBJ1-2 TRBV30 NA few TGTGCCTGGGCTACACCTGCTAACTATGGCTACACCTTC CAWATPANYGYTF
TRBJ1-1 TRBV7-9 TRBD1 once TGTGCCAGCAGCTCCGACAGGGCCACTGAAGCTTTCTTT CASSSDRATEAFF
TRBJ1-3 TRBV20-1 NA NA TGCAGTGCTAGAGACGGCAGCTCTGGAAACACCATATATTTT CSARDGSSGNTIYF
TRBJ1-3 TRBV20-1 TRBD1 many TGCAGTGCTAGCCCGGGACAGGGGGACACCATATATTTT CSASPGQGDTIYF
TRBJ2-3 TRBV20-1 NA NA TGCAGTGCTAGAGATCGCGCGGGGGCCACAGATACGCAGTATTTT CSARDRAGATDTQYF
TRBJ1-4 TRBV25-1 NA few TGTGCCAGCAGTCCGGGGGGGACTAATGAAAAACTGTTTTTT CASSPGGTNEKLFF
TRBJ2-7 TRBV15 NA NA TGTGCCACCAGCAGAGAGCGAGGGGGCTACGAGCAGTACTTC CATSRERGGYEQYF
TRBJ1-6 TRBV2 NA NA TGTGCCAGCAAGGGAGGGACGACCTATAATTCACCCCTCCACTTT CASKGGTTYNSPLHF
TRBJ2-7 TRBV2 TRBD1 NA TGTGCCAGCATAGGGGAGATCCGGGACAGGTCGCAGTACTTC CASIGEIRDRSQYF
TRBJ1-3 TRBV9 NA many TGTGCCAGCAGCTCCAGTGGGGGAAACACCATATATTTT CASSSSGGNTIYF
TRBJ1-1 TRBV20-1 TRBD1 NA TGCAGTGCCACGACAGGGCTGTACACTGAAGCTTTCTTT CSATTGLYTEAFF
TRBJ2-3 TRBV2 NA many TGTGCCAGCAAAAGCGGAGGAGGGGCGGGATTGGGCACAGATACGCAGTATTTT CASKSGGGAGLGTDTQYF
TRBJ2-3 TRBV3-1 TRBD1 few TGTGCCAGCAGCCACTATTACTCAGGGGGCCTTAGCACAGATACGCAGTATTTT CASSHYYSGGLSTDTQYF
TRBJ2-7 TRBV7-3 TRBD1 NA TGTGCCAGCAGCTTGACAGGGGGGACTACCGAGCAGTACTTC CASSLTGGTTEQYF
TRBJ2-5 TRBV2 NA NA TGTGCCAGCAGTGAATCAGTGAATCAAGAGACCCAGTACTTC CASSESVNQETQYF
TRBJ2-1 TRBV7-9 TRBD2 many TGTGCCAGCAGCCTAGGGACTAGCGATGAGCAGTTCTTC CASSLGTSDEQFF
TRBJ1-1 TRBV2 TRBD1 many TGTGCCAGTACAACCGGGACAGGGCTTTTTAGCACTGAAGCTTTCTTT CASTTGTGLFSTEAFF